This T cell receptor (beta chain) is from a study of T cells after yellow fever vaccination. Overall study results and limits: The study noted that FACS-sorted repertoires could contain abundant clonotypes contaminating from the bulk population. Post-booster reappearance was seen for most primary-vaccination clones (around 97% CD4, 85% to 90% CD8).

In the case of this clonotype: No antigen is known for it.

The 5'RACE template-switching step produced TCR cDNA and added a universal primer site and UMIs. TCRdb reprocessed the 5' RACE reads via MiXCR and lists one record per CDR3 protein. Of 250,000 to 350,000 distinct CDR3 sequences in the sample, about 6.9% were seen once. V shed 7 bases and J 5 bases; nucleotides not matched to a gene: 23. There are 19 residues in the CDR3. The genes are TRBV23-1 and TRBJ2-1, with 7 positions matching TRBD1. TRBV23-1 is treated as an ORF (open reading frame) with a function not yet certain. The specimen comprised PBMCs, sampled about 41 days after the first yellow fever vaccination. This sequence originates from a young man who received the YFV17D yellow fever vaccine. The CDR3 region is CASILQWGTATLADNEQFF. CDR3 in DNA: TGCGCCAGCATCCTTCAATGGGGGACAGCCACCCTTGCGGACAATGAGCAGTTCTTC.